The 17 T cell receptor beta chains in this list originate from one sample, sequenced in a study of tumor and adjacent non-tumor tissue in lung cancer. RNA was extracted from bulk tissue without any cell sorting. This non-tumor lung sample came from over 3 cm beyond the tumor edge. TCRbeta libraries were built with three rounds of nested PCR, modified from ARM-PCR. In TCRdb, the multiplex PCR reads were re-called with MiXCR into one record per CDR3 protein. Of about 100,000 distinct CDR3 sequences in the sample, roughly 60% were seen once. The sequenced sample was distant non-tumor lung tissue. The source of these receptors is a man aged 30 to 39 with non-small cell lung cancer.

This clonotype was seen only once. This could be a read error, since a much larger clone is one nucleotide away. The CDR3 sequence is CASSDKDSFNEKLLF. DNA of the CDR3: TGTGCCAGCAGCGATAAGGACAGCTTTAATGAAAAACTGCTTTTT. The V call is TRBV6-5, the J call TRBJ1-4, with D maybe TRBD1 (6 bases). The CDR3 contains 15 residues. Germline CDR1 MNHEY, CDR2 SVGAGI.

With regard to this clonotype: The junction departs from germline at one end; a sequencing error may be responsible. The chain employs TRBV6-5 and TRBJ1-4, with 7 nucleotides matching TRBD1. Germline V gives CDR1 MNHEY, CDR2 SVGAGI. CDR3 length: 15 amino acids. CDR3 nucleotide sequence: TGTCCCAGCAGTTTTACGACAGGGCCTATTGAAAAACTGTTTTTT. This codes for CPSSFTTGPIEKLFF.

Points on this clonotype: A junction boundary mismatches the germline segment, possibly from a read error. The chain carries TRBV29-1 and TRBJ2-7; the D is unclear. The CDR3 consists of 13 residues. Germline V CDR1 and CDR2: SQVTM, ANQGSEA. CDR3 sequence: CSVVGIFSYKQYF. The DNA of the CDR3 is TGCAGCGTTGTTGGGATATTCTCCTACAAGCAGTACTTC.

As DNA, the CDR3 is TGTGCCAGCAGCTTAGGTCGCGAAGAACTCGACGAGCAGTACTTC. Translating it yields CASSLGREELDEQYF. The rearrangement uses TRBV11-3 and TRBJ2-7; the D is unclear. CDR3 size: 15 residues. Germline CDR1 and CDR2: SGHNT and YENEEA. V gave up 1 base and J gave up 5 bases, with 15 bases separating them.

Regarding this clonotype: Its ends do not fully match the called genes, so a read error is possible. The gene calls are TRBV11-1 and TRBJ1-2, with a weak D call TRBD1 (6 bases). The germline V gene has CDR1 SGHAT and CDR2 FQDESV (reference sequence). The CDR3 is made up of 14 amino acids. CDR3: CVSSPGVGDYGHTF. The CDR3 DNA reads as TGTGTCAGCAGCCCAGGGGTAGGAGACTATGGCCACACCTTC.

As for this clonotype: A much larger clone sits a single nucleotide away, making a read error possible. The gene calls are TRBV30 and TRBJ1-1; the D gene is possibly TRBD1 (5 bases). This CDR3 comprises 12 residues. Trimming pared 4 bases from V and 12 bases from J, leaving 18 bases between. Germline CDR1 and CDR2: GTSNPN and SVGIG (reference sequence). CDR3 sequence (DNA): TGTGCCTGGAACTCGCCGACAGCGGAGACTTTCTTT. Translation gives CAWNSPTAETFF.

About this clonotype itself: A read error may be the cause here, since a much bigger clone is one base away. The gene calls are TRBV6-1 and TRBJ1-5, with 9 bases lining up with TRBD1. Judging by the DNA end, TRBJ2-3 fits better; the J call may be wrong. The CDR3 is 14 amino acids. Germline V gene data show CDR1 as MNHNS and CDR2 as SASEGT. CDR3 sequence reads: CASRTGGVGQPQYF. CDR3 in DNA: TGTGCCAGCAGGACAGGGGGTGTAGGGCAGCCCCAGTATTTT.

The V and J genes are TRBV5-6 and TRBJ2-7, with D maybe TRBD2 (7 bases). Germline V gene data show CDR1 as SGHDT and CDR2 as YYEEEE. Trimming shortened V by 6 bases and J by 9 bases, and 25 bases separated the two germline ends. This CDR3 spans 15 amino acids. DNA of the CDR3: TGTGCCAGCACCCTAAACGAGGGGGGGGCCTCGGGGCAGTACTTC. It translates to CASTLNEGGASGQYF.

The V gene is TRBV20-1, the J gene TRBJ2-7, with 11 bases lining up with TRBD2. V shed 8 bases, J shed 3 bases, and the junction held 9 bases outside the gene matches. The CDR3 has 14 amino acids. Germline-derived CDR1 and CDR2 are DFQATT and SNEGSKA (reference sequence). Here the CDR3 DNA reads TGCAGTACTAATACCGGGACTAGCGGCTACGAGCAGTACTTC. Encoded protein: CSTNTGTSGYEQYF.

The genes are TRBV11-2 and TRBJ2-5, with 8 bases that match TRBD2. With 5 bases clipped from V and 5 bases from J, the junction kept 7 bases outside the gene matches. Germline CDR1 reads SGHAT; CDR2 reads FQNNGV. The CDR3 extends over 14 amino acids. The CDR3 loop reads CASSIVPGGETQYF. CDR3 coding DNA: TGTGCCAGCAGCATAGTCCCGGGGGGGGAGACCCAGTACTTC.

This chain links TRBV6-5 with TRBJ2-2; tentatively, D is TRBD2 (5 bases). This CDR3 is built from 15 residues. Germline assignment: CDR1 MNHEY and CDR2 SVGAGI. The CDR3 DNA reads as TGTACCAACTGTTACGCACTAGTACGCACCGGGGAGCTGTTTTTT. Protein product: CTNCYALVRTGELFF.

Notes on this clonotype: The junction does not match germline at one end; this may be a read error. The rearrangement uses TRBV20-1 and TRBJ2-3, with D maybe TRBD1 (6 bases). Per germline, CDR1 DFQATT and CDR2 SNEGSKA (reference sequence). CDR3 length: 16 residues. The CDR3 here is CSARDLRDTATDTRYF. CDR3 sequence (DNA): TGCAGTGCTAGAGATCTGAGGGACACCGCCACAGATACGCGGTATTTT.

The chain links TRBV6-6 to TRBJ2-2, with 11 positions matching TRBD1. The CDR3 runs to 16 residues. Germline CDR1 MNHNY, CDR2 SVGAGI (reference sequence). V dropped 7 bases and J dropped 2; count of bases not matched to a gene: 6. In nucleotides, the CDR3 is TGTGCCAGCAACACAGGACAGGGGGCTAACACCGGGGAGCTGTTTTTT. Translation gives CASNTGQGANTGELFF.

This clonotype showed up just once. The chain uses TRBV5-5 and TRBJ1-5; the match to TRBD1 covers 9 bases. Germline CDR1 reads SGHKS; CDR2 reads YYEKEE (reference sequence). The CDR3 is 18 amino acids. The trim removed 6 bases at V and 1 base at J, leaving 14 bases unmatched. For the CDR3, the DNA is TGTGCCAGCATCACTGAAGGACAGGGGACCGGGAGCAATCAGCCCCAGCATTTT. Amino acids: CASITEGQGTGSNQPQHF.

A remark on this clonotype: One end of the junction does not line up with germline, which may come from a read error. The chain joins TRBV11-2 to TRBJ2-7, with 7 positions matching TRBD2. The CDR3 consists of 15 residues. From germline, CDR1 is SGHAT and CDR2 FQNNGV. The DNA of the CDR3 is TGTGCCAGCAGCTTAGGCGGAGGACTAGGAGCCGAGCAATACTTC. Translation: CASSLGGGLGAEQYF.

This clonotype was seen just once. The CDR3 ends on some other residue instead of the conserved phenylalanine or tryptophan, so this is likely a read error. V gene TRBV20-1 combines with J gene TRBJ2-5, with 7 bases that match TRBD2. Trimming at V came to 3 bases and at J to 4 bases, leaving 23 bases not matched to a gene. The CDR3 loop spans 19 amino acids. Germline V gene lookup returns CDR1 DFQATT and CDR2 SNEGSKA (reference sequence). The DNA of the CDR3 is TGCAGTGCTAGCCGTGGATTCAGTGGGAGGGCCAGTTCGACAGAGACCCAGTACCTC. This codes for CSASRGFSGRASSTETQYL.

A word on this clonotype: Mismatch with germline at one junction end may stem from a read error. The chain is built from TRBV20-1 and TRBJ1-2; TRBD1 is a possible D gene (6 bases). The CDR3 contains 12 residues. Germline values: CDR1 DFQATT, CDR2 SNEGSKA (reference sequence). This CDR3 reads CSASLGARSYSF. For the CDR3, the DNA is TGCAGTGCTAGTTTGGGGGCGCGGAGCTACTCCTTC.